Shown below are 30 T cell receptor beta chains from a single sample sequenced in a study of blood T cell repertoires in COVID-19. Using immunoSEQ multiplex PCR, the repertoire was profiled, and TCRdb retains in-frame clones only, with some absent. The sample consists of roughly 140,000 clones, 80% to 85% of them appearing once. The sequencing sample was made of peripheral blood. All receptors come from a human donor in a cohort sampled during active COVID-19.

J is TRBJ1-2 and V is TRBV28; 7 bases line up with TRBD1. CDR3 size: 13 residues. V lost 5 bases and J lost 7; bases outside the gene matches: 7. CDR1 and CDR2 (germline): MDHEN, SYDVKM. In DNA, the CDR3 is TGTGCCAGCAGTCCCCCCGGGACAGTTGGCTACACCTTC. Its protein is CASSPPGTVGYTF.

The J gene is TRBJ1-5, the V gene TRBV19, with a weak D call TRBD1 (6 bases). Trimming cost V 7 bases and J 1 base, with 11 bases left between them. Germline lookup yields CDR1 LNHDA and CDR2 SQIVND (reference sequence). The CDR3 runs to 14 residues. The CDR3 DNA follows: TGTGCCAGTAACACAGGGAAGAGCAATCAGCCCCAGCATTTT. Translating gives CASNTGKSNQPQHF.

The CDR3 coding sequence is TGTGCCAGCAGCTTAGATCAAGAGACAGGGGGCAGGTACGAGCAGTACTTC. Translation: CASSLDQETGGRYEQYF. The chain employs TRBV11-2 and TRBJ2-7; TRBD1 aligns across 10 bases. Trimming removed 0 bases from V and 4 bases from J; junction bases left unmatched: 9. The CDR3 is 17 residues long. From germline, CDR1 is SGHAT and CDR2 FQNNGV.

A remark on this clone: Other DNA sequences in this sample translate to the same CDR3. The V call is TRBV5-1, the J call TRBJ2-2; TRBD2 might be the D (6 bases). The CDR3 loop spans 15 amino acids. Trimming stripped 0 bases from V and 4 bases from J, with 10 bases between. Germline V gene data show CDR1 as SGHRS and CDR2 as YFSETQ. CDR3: CASSLAGGSTGELFF. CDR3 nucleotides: TGCGCCAGCAGCTTGGCCGGGGGTAGCACCGGGGAGCTGTTTTTT.

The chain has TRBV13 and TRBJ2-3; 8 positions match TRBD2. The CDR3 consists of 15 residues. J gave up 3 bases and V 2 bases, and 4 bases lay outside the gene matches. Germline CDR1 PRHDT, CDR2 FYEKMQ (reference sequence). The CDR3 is CASSLSPGGTDTQYF. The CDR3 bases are TGTGCCAGCAGCTTATCCCCGGGGGGGACAGATACGCAGTATTTT. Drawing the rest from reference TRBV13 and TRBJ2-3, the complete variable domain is AAGVIQSPRHLIKEKRETATLKCYPIPRHDTVYWYQQGPGQDPQFLISFYEKMQSDKGSIPDRFSAQQFSDYHSELNMSSLELGDSALYFCASSLSPGGTDTQYFGPGTRLTVL.

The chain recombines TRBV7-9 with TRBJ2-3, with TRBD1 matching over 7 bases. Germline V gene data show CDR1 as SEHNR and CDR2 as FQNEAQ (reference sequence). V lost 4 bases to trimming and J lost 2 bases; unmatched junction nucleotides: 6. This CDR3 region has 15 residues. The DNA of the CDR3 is TGTGCCAGCAGCTCGCAGACAGGGTTCACAGATACGCAGTATTTT. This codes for CASSSQTGFTDTQYF.

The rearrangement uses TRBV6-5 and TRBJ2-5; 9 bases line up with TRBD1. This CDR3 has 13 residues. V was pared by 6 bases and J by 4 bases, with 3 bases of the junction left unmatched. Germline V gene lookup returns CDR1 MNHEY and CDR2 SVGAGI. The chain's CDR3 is CASSKDRGETQYF. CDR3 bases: TGTGCCAGCAGCAAGGACAGGGGAGAGACCCAGTACTTC.

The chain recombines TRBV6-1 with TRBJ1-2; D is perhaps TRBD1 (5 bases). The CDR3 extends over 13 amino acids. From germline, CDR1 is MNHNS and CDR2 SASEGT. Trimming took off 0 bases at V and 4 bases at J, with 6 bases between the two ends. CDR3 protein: CASSEAGGYGYTF. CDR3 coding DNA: TGTGCCAGCAGTGAAGCGGGGGGCTATGGCTACACCTTC.

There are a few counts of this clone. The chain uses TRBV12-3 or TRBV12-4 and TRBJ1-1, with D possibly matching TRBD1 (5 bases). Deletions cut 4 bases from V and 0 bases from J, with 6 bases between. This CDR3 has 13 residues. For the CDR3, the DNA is TGTGCCAGCAGTTGGACACTGAACACTGAAGCTTTCTTT. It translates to CASSWTLNTEAFF.

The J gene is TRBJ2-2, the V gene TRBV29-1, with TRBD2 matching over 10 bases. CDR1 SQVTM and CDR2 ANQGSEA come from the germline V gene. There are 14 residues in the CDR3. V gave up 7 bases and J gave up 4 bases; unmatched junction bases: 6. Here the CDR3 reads CSASGGAGTGELFF. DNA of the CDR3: TGCAGCGCCAGCGGGGGGGCAGGCACCGGGGAGCTGTTTTTT.

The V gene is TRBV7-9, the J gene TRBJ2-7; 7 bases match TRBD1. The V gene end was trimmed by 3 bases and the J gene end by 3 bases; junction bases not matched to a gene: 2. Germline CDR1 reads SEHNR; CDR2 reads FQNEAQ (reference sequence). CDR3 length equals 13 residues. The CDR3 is CASSFAGGYEQYF. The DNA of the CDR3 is TGTGCCAGCAGCTTTGCAGGGGGCTACGAGCAGTACTTC.

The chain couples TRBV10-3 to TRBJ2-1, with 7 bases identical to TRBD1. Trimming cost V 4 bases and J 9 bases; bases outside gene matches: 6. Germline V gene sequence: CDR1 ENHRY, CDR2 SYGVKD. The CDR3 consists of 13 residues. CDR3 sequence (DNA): TGTGCCATCAGTGGGGACAGTAAGGTTGAGCAGTTCTTC. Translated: CAISGDSKVEQFF.

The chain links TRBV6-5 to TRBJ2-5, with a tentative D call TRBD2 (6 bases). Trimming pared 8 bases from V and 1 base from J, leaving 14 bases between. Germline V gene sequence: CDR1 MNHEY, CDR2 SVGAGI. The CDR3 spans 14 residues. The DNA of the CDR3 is TGTGCCAGCCACCAGACGGGGGTCCAAGAGACCCAGTACTTC. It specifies CASHQTGVQETQYF.

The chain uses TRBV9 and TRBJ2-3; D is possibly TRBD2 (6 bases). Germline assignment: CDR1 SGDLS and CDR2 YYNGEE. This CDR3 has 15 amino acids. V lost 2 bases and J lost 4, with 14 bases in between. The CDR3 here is CASSVALATPDTQYF. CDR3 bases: TGTGCCAGCAGCGTCGCCCTAGCGACCCCAGATACGCAGTATTTT.

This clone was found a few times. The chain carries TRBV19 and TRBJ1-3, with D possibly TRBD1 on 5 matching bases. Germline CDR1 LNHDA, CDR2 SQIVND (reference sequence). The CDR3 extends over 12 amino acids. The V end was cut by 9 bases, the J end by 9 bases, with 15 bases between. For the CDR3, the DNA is TGTGCCAGCCGCGGGGGACGAGGCACCATATATTTT. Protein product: CASRGGRGTIYF. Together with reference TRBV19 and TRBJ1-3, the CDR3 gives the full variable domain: DGGITQSPKYLFRKEGQNVTLSCEQNLNHDAMYWYRQDPGQGLRLIYYSQIVNDFQKGDIAEGYSVSREKKESFPLTVTSAQKNPTAFYLCASRGGRGTIYFGEGSWLTVV.

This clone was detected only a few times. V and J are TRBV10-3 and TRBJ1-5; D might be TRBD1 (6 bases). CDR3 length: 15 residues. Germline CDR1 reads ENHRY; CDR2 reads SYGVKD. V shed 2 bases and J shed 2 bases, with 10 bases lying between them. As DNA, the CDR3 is TGTGCCATCAGTGAGCCAGAGGGGGGCAATCAGCCCCAGCATTTT. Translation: CAISEPEGGNQPQHF.

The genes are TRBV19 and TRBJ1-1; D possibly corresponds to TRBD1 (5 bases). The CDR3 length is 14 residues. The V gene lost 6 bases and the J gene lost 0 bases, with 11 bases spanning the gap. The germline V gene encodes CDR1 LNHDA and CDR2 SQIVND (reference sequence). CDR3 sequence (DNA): TGTGCCAGTAGAGGGACTGGGATGAACACTGAAGCTTTCTTT. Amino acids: CASRGTGMNTEAFF.

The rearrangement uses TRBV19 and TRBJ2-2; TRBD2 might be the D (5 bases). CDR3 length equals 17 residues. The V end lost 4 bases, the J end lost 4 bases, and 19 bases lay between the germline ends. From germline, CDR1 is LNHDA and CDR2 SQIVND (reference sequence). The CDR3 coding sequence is TGTGCCAGTAGTACCCCCTCCCCGGGGTGGAGCACCGGGGAGCTGTTTTTT. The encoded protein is CASSTPSPGWSTGELFF.

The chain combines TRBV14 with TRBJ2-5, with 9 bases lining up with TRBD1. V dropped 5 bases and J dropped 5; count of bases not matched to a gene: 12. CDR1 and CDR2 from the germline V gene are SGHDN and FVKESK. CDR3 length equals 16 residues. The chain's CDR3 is CASSSHRGRVQETQYF. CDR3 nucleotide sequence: TGTGCCAGCAGCAGCCACAGGGGGCGCGTACAGGAGACCCAGTACTTC.

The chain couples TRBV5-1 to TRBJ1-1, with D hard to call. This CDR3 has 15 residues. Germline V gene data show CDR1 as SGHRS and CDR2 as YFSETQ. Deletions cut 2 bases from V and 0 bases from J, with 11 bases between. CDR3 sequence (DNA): TGCGCCAGCAGCTTAGAAGCCTCGGTGAACACTGAAGCTTTCTTT. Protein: CASSLEASVNTEAFF.

CDR3 in amino acids: CASSIPQKGSYGYTF. The CDR3 nucleotides read TGTGCCAGTAGTATCCCCCAAAAGGGGTCCTATGGCTACACCTTC. The rearrangement uses TRBV19 and TRBJ1-2, with D possibly TRBD1 on 5 matching bases. This CDR3 is built from 15 residues. Germline V gives CDR1 LNHDA, CDR2 SQIVND (reference sequence). Trimming left V 3 bases short and J 4 bases short, with 15 bases between. Together with reference TRBV19 and TRBJ1-2, the CDR3 gives the full variable domain: DGGITQSPKYLFRKEGQNVTLSCEQNLNHDAMYWYRQDPGQGLRLIYYSQIVNDFQKGDIAEGYSVSREKKESFPLTVTSAQKNPTAFYLCASSIPQKGSYGYTFGSGTRLTVV.

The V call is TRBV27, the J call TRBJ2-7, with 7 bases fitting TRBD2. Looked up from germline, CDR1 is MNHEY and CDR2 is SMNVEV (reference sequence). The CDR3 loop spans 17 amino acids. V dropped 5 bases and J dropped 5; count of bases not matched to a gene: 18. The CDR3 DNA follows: TGTGCCAGCAGTCTGCGGGGGTTCGAGGGCCTGAGCCACGAGCAGTACTTC. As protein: CASSLRGFEGLSHEQYF.

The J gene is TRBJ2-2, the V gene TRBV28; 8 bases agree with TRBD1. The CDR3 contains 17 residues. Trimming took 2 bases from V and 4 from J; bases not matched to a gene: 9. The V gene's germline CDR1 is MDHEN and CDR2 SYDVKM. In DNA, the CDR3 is TGTGCCAGCAGTTTACGTGGACAGGGTCGTCGCACCGGGGAGCTGTTTTTT. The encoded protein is CASSLRGQGRRTGELFF.

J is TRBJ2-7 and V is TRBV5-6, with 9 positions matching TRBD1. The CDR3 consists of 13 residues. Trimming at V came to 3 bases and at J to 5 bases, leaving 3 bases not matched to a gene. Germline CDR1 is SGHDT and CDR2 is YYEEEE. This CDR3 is CASSYRGRHEQYF. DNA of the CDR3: TGTGCCAGCAGCTACAGGGGGCGGCACGAGCAGTACTTC.

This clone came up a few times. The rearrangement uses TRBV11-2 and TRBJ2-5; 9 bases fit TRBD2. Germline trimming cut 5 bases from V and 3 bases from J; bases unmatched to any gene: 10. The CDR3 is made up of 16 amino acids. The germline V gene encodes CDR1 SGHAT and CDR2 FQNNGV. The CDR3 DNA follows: TGTGCCAGCAGCACCGCTCCTAGCGGGACCAAAGAGACCCAGTACTTC. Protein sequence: CASSTAPSGTKETQYF.

The CDR3 region has the DNA TGTGCCATCAGTGAGTCGGGGCGGGACAGGGGGTCCTACGAGCAGTACTTC. It translates to CAISESGRDRGSYEQYF. This chain joins TRBV10-3 and TRBJ2-7; TRBD1 aligns across 11 bases. Per germline, CDR1 ENHRY and CDR2 SYGVKD. The CDR3 runs to 17 residues. Trimming took 0 bases from V and 1 from J; bases not matched to a gene: 5.

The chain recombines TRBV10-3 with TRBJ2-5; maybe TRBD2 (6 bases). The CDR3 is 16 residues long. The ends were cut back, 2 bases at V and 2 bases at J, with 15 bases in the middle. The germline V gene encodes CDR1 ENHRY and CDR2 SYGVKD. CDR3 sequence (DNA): TGTGCCATCAGTGAGCCGGGACTCTCTAGACAAGAGACCCAGTACTTC. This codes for CAISEPGLSRQETQYF.

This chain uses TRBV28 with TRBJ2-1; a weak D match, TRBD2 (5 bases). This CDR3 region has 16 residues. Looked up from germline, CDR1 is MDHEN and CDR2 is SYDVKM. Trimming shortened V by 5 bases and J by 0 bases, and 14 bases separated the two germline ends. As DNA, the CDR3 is TGTGCCAGCAGTCCGCTTGGGAGAAGCTCCTACAATGAGCAGTTCTTC. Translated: CASSPLGRSSYNEQFF.

The CDR3 nucleotides are TGTGCCAGCAGTTACTCGATGGGCGATTCACCCCTCCACTTT. This translates into CASSYSMGDSPLHF. The chain carries TRBV6-2 or TRBV6-3 and TRBJ1-6; D ambiguous. Germline values: CDR1 MNHEY, CDR2 SVGEGT. The CDR3 has 14 amino acids. V lost 0 bases to trimming and J lost 8 bases, with 8 bases between them.

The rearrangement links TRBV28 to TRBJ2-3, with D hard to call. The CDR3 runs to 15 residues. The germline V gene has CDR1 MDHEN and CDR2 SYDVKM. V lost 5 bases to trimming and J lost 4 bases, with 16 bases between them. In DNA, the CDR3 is TGTGCCAGCAGTACGACTTTCCCAAACCCAGATACGCAGTATTTT. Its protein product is CASSTTFPNPDTQYF.